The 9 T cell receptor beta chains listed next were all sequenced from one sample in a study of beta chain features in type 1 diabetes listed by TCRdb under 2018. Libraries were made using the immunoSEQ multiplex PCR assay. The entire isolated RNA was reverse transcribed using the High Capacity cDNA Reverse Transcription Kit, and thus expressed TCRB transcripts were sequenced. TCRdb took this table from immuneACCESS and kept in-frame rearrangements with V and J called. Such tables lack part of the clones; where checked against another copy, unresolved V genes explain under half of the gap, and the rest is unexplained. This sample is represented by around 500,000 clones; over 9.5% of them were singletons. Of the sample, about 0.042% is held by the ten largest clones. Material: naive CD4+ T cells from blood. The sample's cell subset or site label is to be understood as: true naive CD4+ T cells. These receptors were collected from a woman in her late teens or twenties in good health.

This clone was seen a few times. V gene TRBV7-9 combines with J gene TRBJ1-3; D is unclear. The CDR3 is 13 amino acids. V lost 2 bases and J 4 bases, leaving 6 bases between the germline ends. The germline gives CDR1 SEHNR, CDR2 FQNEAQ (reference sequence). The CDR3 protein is CASSLFEGNTIYF. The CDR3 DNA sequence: TGTGCCAGCAGCTTATTTGAAGGAAACACCATATATTTT.

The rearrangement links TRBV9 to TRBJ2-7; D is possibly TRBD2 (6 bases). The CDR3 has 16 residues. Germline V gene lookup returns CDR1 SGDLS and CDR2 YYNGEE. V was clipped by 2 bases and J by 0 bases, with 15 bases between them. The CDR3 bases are TGTGCCAGCAGCGTTCCCCATAGCGGCAGCTCCTACGAGCAGTACTTC. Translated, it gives CASSVPHSGSSYEQYF. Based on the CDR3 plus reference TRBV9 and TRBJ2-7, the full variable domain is DSGVTQTPKHLITATGQRVTLRCSPRSGDLSVYWYQQSLDQGLQFLIQYYNGEERAKGNILERFSAQQFPDLHSELNLSSLELGDSALYFCASSVPHSGSSYEQYFGPGTRLTVT.

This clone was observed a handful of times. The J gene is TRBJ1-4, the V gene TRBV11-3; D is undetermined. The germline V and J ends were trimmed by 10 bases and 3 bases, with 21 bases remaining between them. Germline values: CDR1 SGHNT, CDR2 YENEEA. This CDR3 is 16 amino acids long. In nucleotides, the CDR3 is TGTGCCAATACACGTCGGATGAGGGAGGCTAATGAAAAACTGTTTTTT. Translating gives CANTRRMREANEKLFF.

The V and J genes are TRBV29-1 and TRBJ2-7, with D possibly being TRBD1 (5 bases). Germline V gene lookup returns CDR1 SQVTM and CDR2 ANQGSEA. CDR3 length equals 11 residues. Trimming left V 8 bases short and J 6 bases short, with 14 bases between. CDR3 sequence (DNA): TGCAGCCCTAGTAGGGGTAGCGAGCAGTACGTC. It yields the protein CSPSRGSEQYV.

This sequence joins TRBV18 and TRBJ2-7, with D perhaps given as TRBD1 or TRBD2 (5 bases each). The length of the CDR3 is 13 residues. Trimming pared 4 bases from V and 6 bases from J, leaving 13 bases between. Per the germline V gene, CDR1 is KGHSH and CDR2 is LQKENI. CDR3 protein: CASSLTGTSEQYV. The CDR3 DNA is TGTGCCAGCTCACTTACCGGGACGAGCGAGCAGTACGTC.

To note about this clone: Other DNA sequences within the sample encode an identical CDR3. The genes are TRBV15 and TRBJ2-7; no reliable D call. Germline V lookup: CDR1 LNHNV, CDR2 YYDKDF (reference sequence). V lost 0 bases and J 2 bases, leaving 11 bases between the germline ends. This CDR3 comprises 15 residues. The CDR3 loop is CATSRDKGFTYEQYF. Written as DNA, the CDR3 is TGTGCCACCAGCAGAGATAAGGGCTTTACCTACGAGCAGTACTTC. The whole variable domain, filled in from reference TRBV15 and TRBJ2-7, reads DAMVIQNPRYQVTQFGKPVTLSCSQTLNHNVMYWYQQKSSQAPKLLFHYYDKDFNNEADTPDNFQSRRPNTSFCFLDIRSPGLGDTAMYLCATSRDKGFTYEQYFGPGTRLTVT.

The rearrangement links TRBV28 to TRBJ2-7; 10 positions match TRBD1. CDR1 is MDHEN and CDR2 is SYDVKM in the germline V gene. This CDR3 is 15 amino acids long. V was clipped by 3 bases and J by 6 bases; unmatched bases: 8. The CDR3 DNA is TGTGCCAGCAGTTTTTACCGGACAGGGGGTCTCGAGCAGTACGTC. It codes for CASSFYRTGGLEQYV.

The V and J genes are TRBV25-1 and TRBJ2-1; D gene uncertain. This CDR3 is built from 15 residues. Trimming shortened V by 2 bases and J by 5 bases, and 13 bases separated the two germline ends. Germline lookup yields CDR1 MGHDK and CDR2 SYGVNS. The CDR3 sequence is CASSEPVGGHNEQFF. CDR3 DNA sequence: TGTGCCAGCAGTGAACCGGTGGGCGGCCACAATGAGCAGTTCTTC.

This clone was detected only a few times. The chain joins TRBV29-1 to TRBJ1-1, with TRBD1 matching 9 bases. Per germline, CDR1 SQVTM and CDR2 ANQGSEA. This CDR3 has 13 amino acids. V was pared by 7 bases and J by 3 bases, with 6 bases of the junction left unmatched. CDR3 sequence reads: CSGLQGADTEAFF. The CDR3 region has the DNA TGCAGCGGCTTACAGGGGGCGGACACTGAAGCTTTCTTT.